The 17 T cell receptor beta chains below all came from one sample that was sequenced in a study of T cells in localized non-small cell lung cancer. TCRdb keeps only in-frame clones here, not all; method: immunoSEQ multiplex PCR. There are approximately 15,000 clones in the sample; around 90% occur only once, and less than 1.5% lies in the top ten. The sequencing used peripheral blood mononuclear cells, collected before any cancer treatment. The receptors originated from a woman between 35 and 75 years old with stage III lung adenocarcinoma.

The CDR3 bases are TGTGCCAGCAGCTTCGCCGGGACAGTCCTAGACGAGCAGTACTTC. This sequence encodes CASSFAGTVLDEQYF. The chain employs TRBV7-6 and TRBJ2-7; TRBD1 matches 7 bases. After removal of 3 bases from V and 5 bases from J, the junction contained 10 bases not matched to a gene. This CDR3 has 15 amino acids. The germline V gene has CDR1 SGHVS and CDR2 FNYEAQ. The whole variable domain, filled in from reference TRBV7-6 and TRBJ2-7, reads GAGVSQSPRYKVTKRGQDVALRCDPISGHVSLYWYRQALGQGPEFLTYFNYEAQQDKSGLPNDRFSAERPEGSISTLTIQRTEQRDSAMYRCASSFAGTVLDEQYFGPGTRLTVT.

CDR3 coding DNA: TGTGCCAGCAGCGGGGGACAGGGCTACCCCGGGGAGCTGTTTTTT. Amino acid sequence: CASSGGQGYPGELFF. This chain joins TRBV5-6 and TRBJ2-2, with 9 bases aligning to TRBD1. Trimming removed 4 bases from V and 6 bases from J; junction bases left unmatched: 7. The germline gives CDR1 SGHDT, CDR2 YYEEEE. The CDR3 extends over 15 amino acids.

This clone was recorded a few times. Here the CDR3 reads CASSLDRYNQPQHF. In nucleotides, the CDR3 is TGTGCCAGCAGTTTGGACAGATACAATCAGCCCCAGCATTTT. This rearrangement joins TRBV27 to TRBJ1-5; the D gene is possibly TRBD1 (6 bases). The germline V and J ends were trimmed by 3 bases and 3 bases, with 9 bases remaining between them. The CDR3 loop spans 14 amino acids. The V gene's germline CDR1 is MNHEY and CDR2 SMNVEV (reference sequence).

This chain joins TRBV4-2 and TRBJ1-1, with a tentative D call TRBD1 (6 bases). The CDR3 extends over 16 amino acids. Germline CDR1 is LGHNA and CDR2 is YNFKEQ. The V end lost 0 bases, the J end lost 4 bases, and 15 bases lay between the germline ends. The CDR3 DNA sequence: TGTGCCAGCAGCCAAGACGGGGGGCGCACGGGCACTGAAGCTTTCTTT. Translated, it gives CASSQDGGRTGTEAFF.

As regards this clone: Other DNA sequences within the sample encode an identical CDR3. The rearrangement links TRBV18 to TRBJ1-2, with D possibly TRBD1 on 6 matching bases. V was shortened by 0 bases and J by 1 base, with 9 bases between the two germline ends. This CDR3 is built from 15 residues. CDR1 is KGHSH, CDR2 LQKENI, per germline. This chain's CDR3 is CASSPPTGINYGYTF. CDR3 bases: TGTGCCAGCTCACCACCCACAGGGATTAACTATGGCTACACCTTC.

The chain recombines TRBV10-3 with TRBJ1-5; 9 bases agree with TRBD1. This CDR3 has 14 residues. V was clipped by 6 bases and J by 6 bases; unmatched bases: 6. CDR1 ENHRY and CDR2 SYGVKD come from the germline V gene. The CDR3 sequence: CAISEQGARQPQHF. In nucleotides, the CDR3 is TGTGCCATCAGCGAACAGGGGGCACGTCAGCCCCAGCATTTT.

The chain carries TRBV30 and TRBJ1-1; TRBD1 matches 7 bases. This CDR3 comprises 13 residues. Germline trimming cut 3 bases from V and 1 base from J; bases unmatched to any gene: 2. Germline values: CDR1 GTSNPN, CDR2 SVGIG (reference sequence). CDR3 coding DNA: TGTGCCTGGAGACAGGGGTGGAACACTGAAGCTTTCTTT. Its translation is CAWRQGWNTEAFF. Complete variable domain (other parts from reference TRBV30 and TRBJ1-1): SQTIHQWPATLVQPVGSPLSLECTVEGTSNPNLYWYRQAAGRGLQLLFYSVGIGQISSEVPQNLSASRPQDRQFILSSKKLLLSDSGFYLCAWRQGWNTEAFFGQGTRLTVV.

This chain joins TRBV6-5 and TRBJ1-2; D is perhaps TRBD1 (6 bases). V was pared by 0 bases and J by 4 bases, with 15 bases between. The CDR3 runs 16 residues. In germline, CDR1 is MNHEY, CDR2 SVGAGI. CDR3 amino acids: CASSYSTGRGIYGYTF. CDR3 DNA: TGTGCCAGCAGTTACTCGACAGGAAGAGGTATCTATGGCTACACCTTC.

CDR3 bases: TGTGCCACCCGCTCGACAGAACTAGCCAAAAACATTCAGTACTTC. Translating it yields CATRSTELAKNIQYF. This chain links TRBV19 with TRBJ2-4; D may be TRBD1 (5 bases). CDR3 length equals 15 residues. CDR1 is LNHDA and CDR2 is SQIVND in the germline V gene (reference sequence). The V end was cut by 10 bases, the J end by 0 bases, with 16 bases between.

This chain uses TRBV7-8 with TRBJ2-7, with 9 bases lining up with TRBD1. Germline CDR1 SGHVS, CDR2 FQNEAQ. The CDR3 is 14 amino acids. Germline trimming cut 3 bases from V and 5 bases from J; bases unmatched to any gene: 5. The CDR3 region is CASSLRDRAHEQYF. As DNA, the CDR3 is TGTGCCAGCAGCTTGCGGGACAGGGCCCACGAGCAGTACTTC.

The chain joins TRBV2 to TRBJ2-5, with 7 positions matching TRBD2. Germline V CDR1 and CDR2: SNHLY, FYNNEI. This CDR3 region has 13 residues. V shed 7 bases and J 5 bases; nucleotides not matched to a gene: 7. In DNA, the CDR3 is TGTGCCAGCATGAGAGGCGGGAGTGAGACCCAGTACTTC. It specifies CASMRGGSETQYF. Filled out from reference TRBV2 and TRBJ2-5, the complete variable domain reads EPEVTQTPSHQVTQMGQEVILRCVPISNHLYFYWYRQILGQKVEFLVSFYNNEISEKSEIFDDQFSVERPDGSNFTLKIRSTKLEDSAMYFCASMRGGSETQYFGPGTRLLVL.

The rearrangement joins TRBV9 to TRBJ1-1; D is unclear. The germline gives CDR1 SGDLS, CDR2 YYNGEE. The CDR3 is 15 amino acids. The germline V and J ends were trimmed by 3 bases and 0 bases, with 12 bases remaining between them. The CDR3 sequence: CASSAAPSMNTEAFF. The CDR3 bases are TGTGCCAGCAGCGCGGCCCCCTCGATGAACACTGAAGCTTTCTTT.

The chain has TRBV27 and TRBJ2-2, with D perhaps TRBD1 (6 bases). The CDR3 totals 17 residues. Germline-derived CDR1 and CDR2 are MNHEY and SMNVEV (reference sequence). V was shortened by 6 bases and J by 3 bases, with 20 bases between the two germline ends. CDR3 region: CASRFRQVMGYTGELFF. The CDR3 nucleotides are TGTGCCAGCAGATTCCGACAGGTTATGGGATACACCGGGGAGCTGTTTTTT.

Only a few counts were recorded for this clone. The chain couples TRBV7-9 to TRBJ2-5; no firm D call. The CDR3 loop spans 12 amino acids. The germline V and J ends were trimmed by 4 bases and 7 bases, with 10 bases remaining between them. Germline CDR1 SEHNR, CDR2 FQNEAQ (reference sequence). CDR3 region: CASSYPITTQYF. DNA of the CDR3: TGTGCCAGCAGCTACCCGATTACGACCCAGTACTTC.

The genes are TRBV28 and TRBJ1-2; possible D gene TRBD1, 5 bases. Germline-derived CDR1 and CDR2 are MDHEN and SYDVKM. The CDR3 runs 12 residues. V was pared by 5 bases and J by 4 bases, with 8 bases between. The CDR3 DNA sequence: TGTGCCAGCAGTATCGACAGCTATGGCTACACCTTC. It yields the protein CASSIDSYGYTF.

The CDR3 DNA reads TGTGCCATCAACCAGGGCGGAAACACCATATATTTT. Protein product: CAINQGGNTIYF. The chain recombines TRBV10-3 with TRBJ1-3, with D maybe TRBD1 (5 bases). Germline CDR1 and CDR2: ENHRY and SYGVKD. With 7 bases removed from V and 4 bases from J, the gap between germline ends came to 8 bases. CDR3 size: 12 residues.

The chain recombines TRBV19 with TRBJ2-6, with D perhaps TRBD1 (5 bases). The CDR3 totals 19 residues. V shed 3 bases and J shed 4 bases, with 22 bases lying between them. CDR1 and CDR2 (germline): LNHDA, SQIVND (reference sequence). The CDR3 bases are TGTGCCAGTAGTATCCCCGACAGCGCCATAGTGACCGGGGCCAACGTCCTGACTTTC. Amino acid sequence: CASSIPDSAIVTGANVLTF. Together with reference TRBV19 and TRBJ2-6, the CDR3 gives the full variable domain: DGGITQSPKYLFRKEGQNVTLSCEQNLNHDAMYWYRQDPGQGLRLIYYSQIVNDFQKGDIAEGYSVSREKKESFPLTVTSAQKNPTAFYLCASSIPDSAIVTGANVLTFGAGSRLTVL.